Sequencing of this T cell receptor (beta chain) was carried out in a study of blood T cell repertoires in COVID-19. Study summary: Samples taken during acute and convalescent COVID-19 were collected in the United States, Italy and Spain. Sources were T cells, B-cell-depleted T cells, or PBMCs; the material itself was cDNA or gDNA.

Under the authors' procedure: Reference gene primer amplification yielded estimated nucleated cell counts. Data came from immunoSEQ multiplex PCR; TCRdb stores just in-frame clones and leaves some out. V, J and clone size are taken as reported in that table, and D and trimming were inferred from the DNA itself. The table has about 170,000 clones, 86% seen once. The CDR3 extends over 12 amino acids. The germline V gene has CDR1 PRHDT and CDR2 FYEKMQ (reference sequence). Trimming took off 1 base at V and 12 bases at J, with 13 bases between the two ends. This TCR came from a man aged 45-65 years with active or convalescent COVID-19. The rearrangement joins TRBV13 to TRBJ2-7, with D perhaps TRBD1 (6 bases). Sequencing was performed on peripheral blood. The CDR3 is CASSLEFRGLYF. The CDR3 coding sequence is TGTGCCAGCAGCTTAGAGTTCAGGGGATTGTACTTC.